Below are 2 T cell receptor beta chains sequenced from a single sample in a study of T-cell memory formation after mild COVID-19. TCRdb called the 5' RACE reads again in MiXCR, with one record for every CDR3 protein. The sample lists about 190,000 distinct CDR3 sequences, approximately 30% seen once, with 9.5% to 12% in the top ten. The sample comprised PBMCs or a T cell subset sorted from them (not recorded which). The source is an adult woman who had mild COVID-19 (a few samples of this study predate the infection). Cell type and time point are not known.

This chain connects TRBV7-2 to TRBJ1-2; D remains ambiguous. The CDR3 loop spans 14 amino acids. Per germline, CDR1 SGHTA and CDR2 FQGNSA. The V and J ends lost 4 bases and 2 bases respectively, with 11 bases between them. The CDR3, as DNA: TGTGCCAGCAGCTCGATCCTGACCAACTATGGCTACACCTTC. Its protein is CASSSILTNYGYTF.

The chain recombines TRBV5-1 with TRBJ2-5, with D possibly being TRBD1 (5 bases). Germline CDR1 and CDR2: SGHRS and YFSETQ. V lost 3 bases and J 1 base, leaving 10 bases between the germline ends. The CDR3 has 14 residues. CDR3: CASSYGAIQETQYF. DNA for the CDR3: TGCGCCAGCAGCTATGGGGCGATCCAAGAGACCCAGTACTTC.